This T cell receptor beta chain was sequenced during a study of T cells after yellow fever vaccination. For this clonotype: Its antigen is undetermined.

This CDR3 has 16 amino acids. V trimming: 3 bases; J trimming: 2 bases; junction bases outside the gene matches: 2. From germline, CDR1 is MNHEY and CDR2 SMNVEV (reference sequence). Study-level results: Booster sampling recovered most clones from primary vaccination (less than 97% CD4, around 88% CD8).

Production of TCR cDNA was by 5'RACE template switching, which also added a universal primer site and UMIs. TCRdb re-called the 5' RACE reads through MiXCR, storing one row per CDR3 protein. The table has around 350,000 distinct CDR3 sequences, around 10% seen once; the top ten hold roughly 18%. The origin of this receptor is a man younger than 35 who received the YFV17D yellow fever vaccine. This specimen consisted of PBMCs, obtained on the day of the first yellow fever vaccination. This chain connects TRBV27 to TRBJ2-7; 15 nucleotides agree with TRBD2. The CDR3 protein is CASSFGLAGGTYEQYF. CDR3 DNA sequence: TGTGCCAGCAGTTTCGGACTAGCGGGGGGGACCTACGAGCAGTACTTC.